These T cell receptor beta chains were read from a single sample in a study of CD8 T cells in Susac syndrome. TCRdb processed the immunoSEQ multiplex PCR reads anew with MiXCR; each CDR3 protein has one entry. The table lists roughly 80,000 distinct CDR3 sequences, 90% to 95% of them singletons. Source material: CD8+ T cells from PBMCs. Every receptor here comes from a human donor in good health. Each CDR3 is given with its conserved first and last residue. A D gene is named only where the DNA matches it firmly. Size tells how often a clone was seen (once, few, many) or the class of an expanded clone, and some rows leave it out.

TRBJ2-2 TRBV9 NA NA TGTGCCAGCAGCGTCGATGGAGGGCCCGGGGAGCTGTTTTTT CASSVDGGPGELFF
TRBJ1-5 TRBV4-1 NA TRBD1 TGCGCCAGCAGCCCAAGAAACGAGGGACAGTGGAATCAGCCCCAGCATTTT CASSPRNEGQWNQPQHF
TRBJ2-7 TRBV12-5 once NA TGTGCTAGTGGCTCACAGGGAAACGAGCAGTACTTC CASGSQGNEQYF
TRBJ2-7 TRBV9 once TRBD1 TGTGCCAGCAGTCGACAGGGCCTGGACGAGCAGTACTTC CASSRQGLDEQYF
TRBJ2-7 TRBV12-3/TRBV12-4 NA TRBD1 TGTGCCAGCAGTCCCTTAGGGACAGGAGAGCAGTACTTC CASSPLGTGEQYF
TRBJ1-2 TRBV27 NA TRBD1 TGTGCCAGCAGTTCCGGACAGGGGCCGATCTATGGCTACACCTTC CASSSGQGPIYGYTF
TRBJ2-3 TRBV10-3 NA NA TGTGCCATCAGTGATGGGCAGGGTACAGATACGCAGTATTTT CAISDGQGTDTQYF
TRBJ1-1 TRBV29-1 NA TRBD1 TGCAGCGTCCCGAAGGACAGGGGAGCTTTCTTT CSVPKDRGAFF
TRBJ2-7 TRBV15 NA NA TGTGCCACCAGCAGAGGATTAGCACAACGAACCTACGAGCAGTACTTC CATSRGLAQRTYEQYF
TRBJ2-7 TRBV4-1 NA NA TGCGCCAGCAGCCAATTTGGACAGTGGATTTACGAGCAGTACTTC CASSQFGQWIYEQYF
TRBJ1-1 TRBV4-1 NA TRBD1 TGCGCCAGCAGCCAACCTCAGGGGGCGGGGGCTTTCTTT CASSQPQGAGAFF
TRBJ2-5 TRBV9 NA NA TGTGCCAGCAAGGAGGGGGAAGCAAGGATGGCCCGCCCCTGGACCCACCAAGAGACCCAGTACTTC CASKEGEARMARPWTHQETQYF
TRBJ2-5 TRBV4-1 NA NA TGCGCCAGCAGTGAGTCATTCGGCAGTCAAGAGACCCAGTACTTC CASSESFGSQETQYF
TRBJ2-7 TRBV29-1 few NA TGCAGCGTTTACGGAAGTAGGAACGAGCAGTACTTC CSVYGSRNEQYF
TRBJ2-7 TRBV9 NA NA TGTGCCAGCAGCTCAGGACGAAACTACGAGCAGTACTTC CASSSGRNYEQYF
TRBJ2-3 TRBV3-1 NA NA TGTGCCAGCAGCCAAGAAGTTAGCAGGCTAGTAACAGATACGCAGTATTTT CASSQEVSRLVTDTQYF
TRBJ2-1 TRBV9 NA TRBD2 TGTGCCAGCAGCGTAATGCCGGGACTAGCGGTTGACAATGAGCAGTTCTTC CASSVMPGLAVDNEQFF
TRBJ2-7 TRBV12-3/TRBV12-4 NA NA TGTGCCAGCAGTGAGTCGGACGAGCAGTACTTC CASSESDEQYF
TRBJ2-1 TRBV27 NA TRBD2 TGTGCCAGCAGTTTGGCCAGCGGGAGTTCGGATGAGCAGTTCTTC CASSLASGSSDEQFF
TRBJ1-1 TRBV7-3 NA NA TGTGCCAGCAGGGGAGGTGTGAACACTGAAGCTTTCTTT CASRGGVNTEAFF
TRBJ1-1 TRBV27 NA TRBD1 TGTGCCAGCAGTTCCGGACAGGGGAGAACTGAAGCTTTCTTT CASSSGQGRTEAFF
TRBJ2-7 TRBV20-1 NA NA TGCAGTGCTAGAGGGGAACAGGGATTCTACGAGCAGTACTTC CSARGEQGFYEQYF
TRBJ2-1 TRBV11-3 NA TRBD2 TGTGCCAGCAGCTTAGTTCCACTAGCGGCCAGAAGGTCCTACAATGAGCAGTTCTTC CASSLVPLAARRSYNEQFF
TRBJ2-7 TRBV11-2 NA TRBD1 TGTGCCAGCACCCTGGGGACAGGGGGCTACGAGCAGTACTTC CASTLGTGGYEQYF
TRBJ1-2 TRBV12-5 NA NA TGTGCTAGTGGTTTGTGGGCAGAAGACTATGGCTACACCTTC CASGLWAEDYGYTF
TRBJ1-1 TRBV2 NA TRBD1 TGTGCCAGCAGTGACTGGACAGGGGGCTTTGTGAACACTGAAGCTTTCTTT CASSDWTGGFVNTEAFF
TRBJ2-1 TRBV29-1 NA NA TGCAGCGTCTACAGCTCCTACAATGAGCAGTTCTTC CSVYSSYNEQFF
TRBJ2-3 TRBV28 NA TRBD2 TGTGCCAGCTGCACTAGCGGCACAGATACGCAGTATTTT CASCTSGTDTQYF
TRBJ2-7 TRBV2 NA NA TGTGCCAGCATTTCCCGGGGTTCCTACGAGCAGTACTTC CASISRGSYEQYF
TRBJ2-7 TRBV7-8 NA NA TGTGCCAGCAGCTTAGCGGGGGTCTTGTCCTACGAGCAGTACTTC CASSLAGVLSYEQYF
TRBJ2-7 TRBV5-1 NA NA TGCGCCAGCAGCTTAGGGTACGTGCAGGCGGGACCTCTACGAGAGCAGTACTTC CASSLGYVQAGPLREQYF
TRBJ1-1 TRBV9 few NA TGTGCCAGCAGCGCAAGGGACGGACTGAACACTGAAGCTTTCTTT CASSARDGLNTEAFF
TRBJ1-1 TRBV12-3/TRBV12-4 NA NA TGTGCCAGCAGTTTTCCGAACACTGAAGCTTTCTTT CASSFPNTEAFF
TRBJ2-2 TRBV4-1 NA NA TGCGCCAGCAGCCAAGTCGGGGAGCTGTTTTTT CASSQVGELFF
TRBJ2-3 TRBV29-1 NA TRBD2 TGCAGCGTCGTTGGACTAGCGCTGGATGATACGCAGTATTTT CSVVGLALDDTQYF
TRBJ2-1 TRBV5-1 NA TRBD1 TGCGCCAGCAGCACCGGACAGGGGGCGGATGAGCAGTTCTTC CASSTGQGADEQFF
TRBJ1-1 TRBV9 NA NA TGTGCCAGCAGTTCTAATCGGGCTTTCTTT CASSSNRAFF